The 2 T cell receptor beta chains below were found in one sample sequenced in a study of cytomegalovirus exposure and HLA in healthy donors. With 60 Vbeta and 13 Jbeta primers, the PCR was carried out. Profiling relied on immunoSEQ multiplex PCR, and the TCRdb table lists in-frame clones only, not all of them. This sample has under 200,000 clones, with roughly 77% found just once. The sequencing sample was made of PBMCs. The receptors derive from a man between 50 and 59 years old in good health and CMV-seropositive.

The chain is built from TRBV11-2 and TRBJ2-4, with a weak D call TRBD1 (6 bases). This CDR3 has 14 residues. The ends were cut back, 2 bases at V and 4 bases at J, with 9 bases in the middle. Germline V gene sequence: CDR1 SGHAT, CDR2 FQNNGV. In DNA, the CDR3 is TGTGCCAGCAGCTTACAGGGGCTGAAAAACATTCAGTACTTC. Amino acids: CASSLQGLKNIQYF.

The chain employs TRBV20-1 and TRBJ1-2, with 7 positions matching TRBD1. This CDR3 is built from 11 residues. CDR1 is DFQATT, CDR2 SNEGSKA, per germline (reference sequence). CDR3 sequence (DNA): TGCCATCCAGGGGGAAACTATGGCTACACCTTC. Amino acid sequence: CHPGGNYGYTF.